This TCR beta chain was observed in a study of T cell responses to AZD1222 COVID-19 vaccine. Note on this clone: Antigen unknown.

TCRdb keeps only in-frame clones here, not all; method: immunoSEQ multiplex PCR. The table lists some 150,000 clones, 88% of them singletons. Notes on the study in general: There were vaccine-associated CD4 TCRs across spike, dominant at 160-218 and 743-854. Mostly white British, mostly female donors; authors suggested clonal diversity may be underestimated. Of the AZD1222 recipients, only five to seven were seropositive at baseline.

V was cut by 7 bases and J by 5 bases, with 12 bases left in between. The CDR3 sequence is 13 residues long. Per germline, CDR1 MNHEY and CDR2 SVGAGI. The clonotype originates from an adult in good health. The chain carries TRBV6-5 and TRBJ2-1; either TRBD1 or TRBD2 may supply D (6 bases each). The sample consisted of peripheral blood, taken on day 0 of AZD1222 vaccination. Here the CDR3 reads CASKGGGNNEQFF. CDR3 bases: TGTGCCAGCAAGGGGGGCGGGAACAATGAGCAGTTCTTC.